These 15 T cell receptor beta chains were sequenced from one sample in a study of T cell clonotyping in hematopoietic cell transplantation. Time point noted: recipient sample about 28 days before transplant, after cytoreduction. This table comes from immunoSEQ multiplex PCR, and its TCRdb copy is limited to in-frame clones, with some not included. The data contain roughly 18,000 clones, approximately 85% of them singletons. The input for sequencing was peripheral blood mononuclear cells, taken before stem cell transplant. These receptors all stem from a man aged 50-59 years with acute myeloid leukemia. Some clones in this sample may be carry-over from other donors' samples.

The J gene is TRBJ1-3, the V gene TRBV7-9; D unclear. Trimming took 3 bases from V and 0 from J, leaving 6 bases between them. CDR1 is SEHNR, CDR2 FQNEAQ, per germline (reference sequence). This CDR3 region has 14 residues. DNA of the CDR3: TGTGCCAGCAGCTTTACCGGCTCTGGAAACACCATATATTTT. Its translation: CASSFTGSGNTIYF. The full variable domain, completed using reference TRBV7-9 and TRBJ1-3, is DTGVSQNPRHKITKRGQNVTFRCDPISEHNRLYWYRQTLGQGPEFLTYFQNEAQLEKSRLLSDRFSAERPKGSFSTLEIQRTEQGDSAMYLCASSFTGSGNTIYFGEGSWLTVV.

This chain links TRBV9 with TRBJ2-5; 9 nucleotides line up with TRBD1. CDR1 SGDLS and CDR2 YYNGEE come from the germline V gene. V dropped 2 bases and J dropped 5; count of bases not matched to a gene: 7. The CDR3 is made up of 15 amino acids. The CDR3 sequence is CASSVGQGFGETQYF. CDR3 bases: TGTGCCAGCAGCGTCGGACAGGGGTTTGGCGAGACCCAGTACTTC.

The chain carries TRBV11-2 and TRBJ2-3; the D gene could be TRBD1 or TRBD2 (5 bases each). The CDR3 contains 14 residues. V was trimmed by 3 bases and J by 2 bases, leaving 9 bases between them. Germline CDR1 is SGHAT and CDR2 is FQNNGV. The CDR3 DNA is TGTGCCAGCAGCTTTAGGGACCACACAGATACGCAGTATTTT. Translated, it gives CASSFRDHTDTQYF.

This chain uses TRBV7-3 with TRBJ2-7; D is possibly TRBD2 (7 bases). Per germline, CDR1 SGHTA and CDR2 FQGTGA. This CDR3 comprises 15 residues. Trimming pared 2 bases from V and 3 bases from J, leaving 14 bases between. CDR3 in DNA: TGTGCCAGCAGCTTATCATCGGGGGGCTTCTACGAGCAGTACTTC. Encoded protein: CASSLSSGGFYEQYF.

This chain uses TRBV29-1 with TRBJ2-7, with 10 bases that match TRBD1. The CDR3 is 13 residues long. Per the germline V gene, CDR1 is SQVTM and CDR2 is ANQGSEA. Trimming removed 7 bases from V and 3 bases from J; junction bases left unmatched: 6. CDR3 amino acids: CSATWTGGYEQYF. The DNA of the CDR3 is TGCAGCGCTACTTGGACAGGGGGCTACGAGCAGTACTTC.

V is TRBV9 and J is TRBJ2-7; tentatively, D is TRBD2 (5 bases). Germline values: CDR1 SGDLS, CDR2 YYNGEE. Trimming stripped 3 bases from V and 3 bases from J, with 7 bases between. This CDR3 is built from 12 residues. CDR3 nucleotides: TGTGCCAGCAGCGGGACTGACTACGAGCAGTACTTC. As protein: CASSGTDYEQYF.

The rearrangement joins TRBV7-8 to TRBJ1-1; D gene uncertain. This CDR3 region has 12 residues. V lost 1 base and J lost 7, with 7 bases in between. CDR1 and CDR2 (germline): SGHVS, FQNEAQ. CDR3: CASSLDRNEAFF. The CDR3 DNA sequence: TGTGCCAGCAGCTTAGATCGGAATGAAGCTTTCTTT. Based on the CDR3 plus reference TRBV7-8 and TRBJ1-1, the full variable domain is GAGVSQSPRYKVAKRGQDVALRCDPISGHVSLFWYQQALGQGPEFLTYFQNEAQLDKSGLPSDRFFAERPEGSVSTLKIQRTQQEDSAVYLCASSLDRNEAFFGQGTRLTVV.

The chain uses TRBV7-8 and TRBJ2-7; no firm D call. The CDR3 is 17 residues long. CDR1 SGHVS and CDR2 FQNEAQ come from the germline V gene. V lost 1 base and J lost 4, with 20 bases in between. DNA of the CDR3: TGTGCCAGCAGCTTAGGGACCAGGAATGCCCCCGTTTACGAGCAGTACTTC. Translated, it gives CASSLGTRNAPVYEQYF.

This clone appeared a single time. The chain has TRBV7-6 and TRBJ2-2; 8 nucleotides match TRBD1. Trimming took 5 bases from V and 6 from J; bases not matched to a gene: 8. Germline CDR1 reads SGHVS; CDR2 reads FNYEAQ. This CDR3 spans 15 amino acids. DNA for the CDR3: TGTGCCAGCAGCCTAGGACAGGGAGGCCCCGGGGAGCTGTTTTTT. Translation gives CASSLGQGGPGELFF.

V usage is TRBV7-9 and J usage is TRBJ1-2; the D is unclear. CDR1 and CDR2 (germline): SEHNR, FQNEAQ (reference sequence). CDR3 length: 12 residues. V lost 3 bases and J lost 8, with 10 bases in between. CDR3 sequence: CASSFFGEGYTF. In DNA form, the CDR3 reads TGTGCCAGCAGCTTCTTCGGGGAGGGCTACACCTTC. Filled out from reference TRBV7-9 and TRBJ1-2, the complete variable domain reads DTGVSQNPRHKITKRGQNVTFRCDPISEHNRLYWYRQTLGQGPEFLTYFQNEAQLEKSRLLSDRFSAERPKGSFSTLEIQRTEQGDSAMYLCASSFFGEGYTFGSGTRLTVV.

The rearrangement uses TRBV7-9 and TRBJ1-1; the D is unclear. V gave up 3 bases and J gave up 6 bases, with 8 bases separating them. CDR1 is SEHNR and CDR2 is FQNEAQ in the germline V gene (reference sequence). This CDR3 spans 12 amino acids. The CDR3 protein is CASSFLAAEAFF. As DNA, the CDR3 is TGTGCCAGCAGCTTTCTGGCAGCTGAAGCTTTCTTT.

The chain has TRBV30 and TRBJ1-6; tentatively, D is TRBD1 (6 bases). The V gene's germline CDR1 is GTSNPN and CDR2 SVGIG (reference sequence). Between the trimmed V and J ends, which lost 1 base and 8 bases, there was a span of 18 bases. The CDR3 length is 16 residues. DNA for the CDR3: TGTGCCTGGAGTGGACTCGGGCCGGGGGGCTATTCACCCCTCCACTTT. This codes for CAWSGLGPGGYSPLHF.

This clone has just one count. V and J are TRBV9 and TRBJ2-7; 12 bases are shared with TRBD1. This CDR3 has 15 amino acids. The V and J ends lost 2 bases and 6 bases, in that order; junction bases with no gene match: 6. The germline CDR1 and CDR2 sequences are SGDLS and YYNGEE. This CDR3 is CASSVTGTGGVEQYF. In DNA, the CDR3 is TGTGCCAGCAGCGTTACCGGGACAGGGGGCGTCGAGCAGTACTTC.

The rearrangement joins TRBV10-3 to TRBJ2-2; D might be TRBD1 (6 bases). Trimming pared 0 bases from V and 7 bases from J, leaving 15 bases between. CDR3 length: 16 amino acids. The V gene's germline CDR1 is ENHRY and CDR2 SYGVKD. Here the CDR3 reads CAISESITPTGGELFF. The CDR3 DNA reads TGTGCCATCAGTGAGTCTATCACCCCGACAGGCGGGGAGCTGTTTTTT.

This clone was seen only once. The chain combines TRBV9 with TRBJ1-5; perhaps TRBD1 as D (6 bases). The CDR3 extends over 15 amino acids. V was clipped by 0 bases and J by 2 bases, with 9 bases between them. Germline values: CDR1 SGDLS, CDR2 YYNGEE. The CDR3 loop is CASSVGGGRNQPQHF. As DNA, the CDR3 is TGTGCCAGCAGCGTAGGAGGGGGGCGCAATCAGCCCCAGCATTTT.